The present TCR beta chain was sequenced within a study of PD-L1 blockade in urothelial cancer. For the study at large: Atezolizumab 1,200 mg was given intravenously every 3 weeks, starting 2014. Analyses used blood from 3 weeks (second dose) and 6 weeks after treatment start. The study's findings and limits: Below-median pretreatment blood TCR clonality was a predictor of better survival.

To note about this clone: The antigen is not known.

The CDR3 contains 14 residues. The ends lost 6 bases at V and 2 bases at J; junction bases unmatched: 4. The germline CDR1 and CDR2 sequences are MNHNY and SVGAGI (reference sequence). Using immunoSEQ multiplex PCR, the repertoire was profiled, and TCRdb retains in-frame clones only, with some absent. The repertoire has 35,000 to 50,000 clones, 81% of them found once; the top ten carry more than 2.5%. Sequencing used PBMCs, obtained around atezolizumab (anti-PD-L1) treatment. This chain joins TRBV6-6 and TRBJ1-3, with 7 bases lining up with TRBD1. The receptor's source is a man aged 65 to 79 with urothelial cancer. CDR3 loop: CASRLTGAGNTIYF. CDR3 DNA sequence: TGTGCCAGCAGATTAACAGGGGCTGGAAACACCATATATTTT.